This T cell receptor (beta chain) was retrieved from a study of regulatory T cells in long-lasting Graves disease. Study-level points and caveats: Only peripheral blood was studied, not thyroid tissue.

This clonotype was detected a few times. Its specificity is not known. Combining iRepertoire HTBI primers with Arm-PCR of CDR3 regions, the authors built TCR beta libraries. In the original analysis: Sequenced samples collectively carried under 75 TRBV and some 15 TRBJ segments. Each CDR3 protein gets one entry after TCRdb re-called the multiplex PCR reads with MiXCR. TCRdb, not the authors, supplied the V and J calls. The sample gives over 350,000 distinct CDR3 sequences, roughly 20% of which show up once; around 20% is in the top ten. The time point was: persistent/refractory GD, antithyroid drugs over 5 years with positive TRAb. The TCR library was made from RNA that had been extracted from PBMCs in TRIzol. The material was peripheral blood mononuclear cells (PBMCs), obtained when the disease was refractory, from a patient treated with antithyroid drugs. This clonotype was obtained from a female donor with Graves disease.

This CDR3 reads CASSVALGGYEQYF. The CDR3 DNA is TGTGCCAGCAGCGTAGCTTTGGGGGGCTACGAGCAGTACTTC. The chain carries TRBV9 and TRBJ2-7; D may be TRBD2 (6 bases). This CDR3 contains 14 residues. Trimming stripped 0 bases from V and 3 bases from J, with 10 bases between. From germline, CDR1 is SGDLS and CDR2 YYNGEE.